Following are 9 T cell receptor beta chains from one sample sequenced in a study of naive and memory T cell subsets (dated by TCRdb to the late 2010s). Using 3' ligation of a UMI-containing oligonucleotide to TCR cDNA, the study laid out a robust and sensitive protocol to amplify, sequence and analyze TCRs. Receptor libraries were prepared by 5' RACE. These reads were obtained on an Illumina MiSeq. The ligated cDNA was amplified in four rounds of PCR with nested alpha and beta constant region primers together with the SP2 primer. In TCRdb, the public reads were trimmed at Q25 with fastp and aligned with MiXCR, with productive beta chains retained. Duplicate CDR3 protein sequences are folded into a single record with the most common DNA and genes. In this sample the table shows roughly 60,000 distinct CDR3 sequences, under 10% of which occur a single time. About a fifth of the sample comes from the top ten.

All receptors derive from a female donor in good health.

The chain uses TRBV6-2 or TRBV6-3 and TRBJ2-4; D unresolved. The CDR3 runs to 12 residues. Germline assignment: CDR1 MNHEY and CDR2 SVGEGT. V was shortened by 0 bases and J by 3 bases, with 0 bases between the two germline ends. This chain's CDR3 is CASSYSKNIQYF. The CDR3 DNA is TGTGCCAGCAGTTACTCCAAAAACATTCAGTACTTC.

The V and J genes are TRBV30 and TRBJ2-1; TRBD2 aligns across 7 bases. V was pared by 2 bases and J by 2 bases, with 3 bases of the junction left unmatched. CDR1 is GTSNPN, CDR2 SVGIG, per germline (reference sequence). CDR3 size: 14 residues. CDR3 in DNA: TGTGCCTGGAGTTGGAGCGGGGCCTACAATGAGCAGTTCTTC. This codes for CAWSWSGAYNEQFF. Full variable domain (missing parts from reference TRBV30 and TRBJ2-1): SQTIHQWPATLVQPVGSPLSLECTVEGTSNPNLYWYRQAAGRGLQLLFYSVGIGQISSEVPQNLSASRPQDRQFILSSKKLLLSDSGFYLCAWSWSGAYNEQFFGPGTRLTVL.

This clonotype appeared many times. This chain connects TRBV28 to TRBJ1-5; 9 bases map to TRBD1. CDR3 length: 14 amino acids. From germline, CDR1 is MDHEN and CDR2 SYDVKM. Trimming removed 6 bases from V and 5 bases from J; junction bases left unmatched: 5. The CDR3 nucleotides read TGTGCCAGCAGGCAGACAGGGGGAGATCAGCCCCAGCATTTT. Protein: CASRQTGGDQPQHF.

The chain recombines TRBV11-1 with TRBJ1-1; possible D gene TRBD1, 5 bases. The CDR3 sequence is 13 residues long. The V and J ends lost 6 bases and 2 bases respectively, with 10 bases between them. Germline CDR1 reads SGHAT; CDR2 reads FQDESV (reference sequence). The CDR3 spells CASSFDSNTEAFF. The CDR3 DNA sequence: TGTGCCAGCAGTTTTGACAGCAACACTGAAGCTTTCTTT.

This chain joins TRBV14 and TRBJ2-1; D remains unclear. V was shortened by 7 bases and J by 0 bases, with 13 bases between the two germline ends. Germline V CDR1 and CDR2: SGHDN, FVKESK. The CDR3 sequence is 15 residues long. CDR3 sequence: CASTQTPSSYNEQFF. Here the CDR3 DNA reads TGTGCCAGCACCCAGACTCCTTCCTCCTACAATGAGCAGTTCTTC.

The chain combines TRBV6-2 or TRBV6-3 with TRBJ2-1; 14 bases are shared with TRBD2. The CDR3 consists of 21 residues. Germline loops: CDR1 MNHEY, CDR2 SVGEGT. The junction had 12 bases not matched to a gene; V was cut back by 2 bases and J by 0 bases. As DNA, the CDR3 is TGTGCCAGCAGTTACGCAAAATTCCCCGGGACTAGCGGGAGCTCCTACAATGAGCAGTTCTTC. It translates to CASSYAKFPGTSGSSYNEQFF.

This clonotype has only a few counts. The chain links TRBV11-2 to TRBJ2-1, with D unclear. The CDR3 runs 15 residues. The germline CDR1 and CDR2 sequences are SGHAT and FQNNGV. The V end was cut by 7 bases, the J end by 0 bases, with 13 bases between. DNA of the CDR3: TGTGCCAGCACCAATGGCGGCTTCTCCTACAATGAGCAGTTCTTC. Its protein product is CASTNGGFSYNEQFF.

The rearrangement joins TRBV29-1 to TRBJ2-1; 9 bases line up with TRBD1. Losses at the gene ends were 7 bases for V and 8 bases for J; bases not matched to a gene: 6. CDR1 SQVTM and CDR2 ANQGSEA come from the germline V gene. This CDR3 spans 12 amino acids. The CDR3: CSAGTGRHEQFF. Here the CDR3 DNA reads TGCAGCGCCGGGACAGGGAGACATGAGCAGTTCTTC.

This clonotype was observed at least ten times. CDR3 sequence (DNA): TGTGCCAGCAGTAATGACGCGGGTCCTGCAGATACGCAGTATTTT. It encodes CASSNDAGPADTQYF. The chain combines TRBV2 with TRBJ2-3, with D possibly matching TRBD2 (5 bases). Germline CDR1 is SNHLY and CDR2 is FYNNEI. Trimming stripped 5 bases from V and 4 bases from J, with 16 bases between. The CDR3 has 15 residues.